The present entry profiles one T cell receptor beta chain with its context. This clone has only one observation. What this receptor recognizes is not known. Per-base quality was not reported, and no clone a single base away is much larger than it. These data come from a study of blood T cell repertoires in COVID-19 (dated by TCRdb to 2018 to 2021). At the level of the whole study: The collaborator samples originated in the United States, Italy and Spain and spanned the acute and convalescent phases of COVID-19. The samples were drawn from two sources: the first 160 participants of the ongoing ImmuneRACE study, and 950 to 1,500 subjects contributed by 6 global collaborators. The repertoires were made available in a free public database intended to serve as a resource for research on the immune response to SARS-CoV-2. Where available, HLA class I and class II types were obtained from metadata supplied by the sample provider rather than from assay-based typing. Deeply sampled blood TCRbeta repertoires from subjects exposed to, actively infected with, or recovered from COVID-19 were included in the dataset. Nearly every sample came with metadata listing a de-identified subject ID, COVID-19 status, age in years and sex. The material from the prospective study consisted of cDNA or gDNA derived from T cells, B-cell-depleted T cells, or PBMCs. The full study reports these points: How much clinical and demographic metadata was included differed by source and by participant, and the metadata was provided uncurated.

Whole blood was collected in K2EDTA tubes by collaborating institutions according to the institutions' own protocols. For TCRbeta analysis, collaborators shipped samples in one of three forms: frozen whole blood, isolated PBMCs, or DNA extracted from either of those sample types. The CDR3 contains 12 residues, cysteine and phenylalanine counted. Here the CDR3 DNA is all that survives: 36 bases in frame from base 1. Cut back by 6 bases and 2 bases, the V and J ends lie 5 bases apart. The germline V gene yields MDHEN for CDR1 and SYDVKM for CDR2. The immunoSEQ Assay, a bias-controlled multiplex PCR, was used to amplify TCRbeta CDR3 regions from genomic DNA. The published analysis was carried out like this. The number of nucleated cells in each sample was estimated by amplification of reference gene primers within the assay. To quantify the absolute abundance of each unique TCRbeta CDR3 rearrangement, sequence reads were collapsed and filtered. Productive Simpson clonality was computed per sample as the square root of Simpson's diversity index over productive rearrangements. What TCRdb holds here is the immuneACCESS table cut down to in-frame rearrangements. Part of the clones is not present; checked against another copy, under half of the missing clones reflect an unresolved V gene, and the others are unexplained. The V and J calls and clone size come from that table; D and trimming were worked out from the DNA. This sample holds approximately 120,000 clones; around four fifths were observed only once. Roughly 10% of the sample is taken by the ten largest.

The sequence came from a man between 60 and 70 years old with acute or convalescent COVID-19. Here the chain combines TRBV28 and TRBJ1-5, with the D gene uncertain. The sample taken for sequencing was peripheral blood. The sequenced DNA is TGTGCCAGCAGGGGAGGCAATCAGCCCCAGCATTTT. It translates as CASRGGNQPQHF.